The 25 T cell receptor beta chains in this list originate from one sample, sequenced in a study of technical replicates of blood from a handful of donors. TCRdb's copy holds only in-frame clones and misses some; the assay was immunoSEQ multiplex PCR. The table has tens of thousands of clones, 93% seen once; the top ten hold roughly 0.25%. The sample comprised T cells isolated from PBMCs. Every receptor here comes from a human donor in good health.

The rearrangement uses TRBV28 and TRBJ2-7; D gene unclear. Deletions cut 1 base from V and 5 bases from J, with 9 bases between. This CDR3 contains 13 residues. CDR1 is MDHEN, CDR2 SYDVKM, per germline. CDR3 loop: CASSLSRQNEQYF. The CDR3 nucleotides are TGTGCCAGCAGTTTATCGAGGCAGAACGAGCAGTACTTC.

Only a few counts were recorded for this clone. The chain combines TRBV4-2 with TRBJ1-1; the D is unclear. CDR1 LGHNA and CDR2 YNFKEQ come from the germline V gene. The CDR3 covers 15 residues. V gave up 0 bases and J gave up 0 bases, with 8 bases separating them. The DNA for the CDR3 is TGTGCCAGCAGCCAAGAGAACAGACTGAACACTGAAGCTTTCTTT. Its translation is CASSQENRLNTEAFF.

The CDR3: CASSIVRGPEAFF. Written as DNA, the CDR3 is TGTGCCAGCAGCATCGTTAGGGGCCCTGAAGCTTTCTTT. This rearrangement joins TRBV5-6 to TRBJ1-1; possible D gene TRBD1, 5 bases. CDR3 size: 13 residues. The germline V gene encodes CDR1 SGHDT and CDR2 YYEEEE. Trimming pared 4 bases from V and 6 bases from J, leaving 13 bases between. Variable domain in full (rest from reference TRBV5-6 and TRBJ1-1): DAGVTQSPTHLIKTRGQQVTLRCSPKSGHDTVSWYQQALGQGPQFIFQYYEEEERQRGNFPDRFSGHQFPNYSSELNVNALLLGDSALYLCASSIVRGPEAFFGQGTRLTVV.

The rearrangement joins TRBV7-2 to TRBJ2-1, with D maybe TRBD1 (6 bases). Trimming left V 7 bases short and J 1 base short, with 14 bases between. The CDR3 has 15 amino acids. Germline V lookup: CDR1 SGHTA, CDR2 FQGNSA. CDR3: CASTQGTHSYNEQFF. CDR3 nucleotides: TGTGCCAGCACCCAGGGGACCCATTCCTACAATGAGCAGTTCTTC.

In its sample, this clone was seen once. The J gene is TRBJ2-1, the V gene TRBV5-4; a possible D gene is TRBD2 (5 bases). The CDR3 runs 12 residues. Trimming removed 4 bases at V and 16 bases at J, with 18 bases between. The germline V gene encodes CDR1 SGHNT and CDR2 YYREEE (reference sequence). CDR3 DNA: TGTGCCAGCAGCCCGTCGGGATTGCGTAAATTCTTC. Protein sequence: CASSPSGLRKFF. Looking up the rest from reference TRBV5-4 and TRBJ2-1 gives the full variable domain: ETGVTQSPTHLIKTRGQQVTLRCSSQSGHNTVSWYQQALGQGPQFIFQYYREEENGRGNFPPRFSGLQFPNYSSELNVNALELDDSALYLCASSPSGLRKFFGPGTRLTVL.

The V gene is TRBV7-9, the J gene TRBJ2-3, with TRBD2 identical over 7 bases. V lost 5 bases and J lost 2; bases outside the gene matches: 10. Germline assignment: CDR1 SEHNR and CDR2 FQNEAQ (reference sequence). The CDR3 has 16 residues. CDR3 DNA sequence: TGTGCCAGCAGCAGGACCAAGCGGGGAACCACAGATACGCAGTATTTT. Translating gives CASSRTKRGTTDTQYF.

CDR3 bases: TGTGCCAGCAGCTTGGCAGGGTCGGATATCTATGGCTACACCTTC. This encodes CASSLAGSDIYGYTF. The rearrangement uses TRBV5-6 and TRBJ1-2; D is perhaps TRBD1 (5 bases). The CDR3 is 15 amino acids. The V end was cut by 0 bases, the J end by 4 bases, with 13 bases between. Germline CDR1 is SGHDT and CDR2 is YYEEEE.

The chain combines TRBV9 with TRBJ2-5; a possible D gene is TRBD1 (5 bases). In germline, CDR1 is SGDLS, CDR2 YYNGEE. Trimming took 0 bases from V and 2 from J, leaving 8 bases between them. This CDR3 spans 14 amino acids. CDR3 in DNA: TGTGCCAGCAGCGTAGCAGGGCCACAAGAGACCCAGTACTTC. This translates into CASSVAGPQETQYF.

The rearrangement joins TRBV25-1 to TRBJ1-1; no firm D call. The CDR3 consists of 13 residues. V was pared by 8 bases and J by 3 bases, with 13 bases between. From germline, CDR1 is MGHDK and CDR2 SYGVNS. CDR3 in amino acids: CASSPPSDTEAFF. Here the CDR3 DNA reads TGTGCCAGCTCCCCCCCCAGCGACACTGAAGCTTTCTTT. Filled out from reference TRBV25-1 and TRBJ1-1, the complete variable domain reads EADIYQTPRYLVIGTGKKITLECSQTMGHDKMYWYQQDPGMELHLIHYSYGVNSTEKGDLSSESTVSRIRTEHFPLTLESARPSHTSQYLCASSPPSDTEAFFGQGTRLTVV.

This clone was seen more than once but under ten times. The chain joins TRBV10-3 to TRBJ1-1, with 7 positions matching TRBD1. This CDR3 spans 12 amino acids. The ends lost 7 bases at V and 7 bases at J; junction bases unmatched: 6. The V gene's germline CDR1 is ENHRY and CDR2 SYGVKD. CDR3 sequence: CAIKGAFDEAFF. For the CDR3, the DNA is TGTGCCATCAAGGGGGCTTTTGATGAAGCTTTCTTT.

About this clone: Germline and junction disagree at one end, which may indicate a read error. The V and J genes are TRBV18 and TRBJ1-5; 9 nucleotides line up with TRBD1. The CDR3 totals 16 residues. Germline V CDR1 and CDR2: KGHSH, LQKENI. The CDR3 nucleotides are TGTGCCAGCTCACCAGTGTCGGGACAGGGAAATCGGCCCCAGCATTTT. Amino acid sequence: CASSPVSGQGNRPQHF.

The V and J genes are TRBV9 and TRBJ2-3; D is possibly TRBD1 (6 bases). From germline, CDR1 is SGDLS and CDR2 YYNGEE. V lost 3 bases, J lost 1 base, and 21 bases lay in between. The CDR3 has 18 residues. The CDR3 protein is CASSATNSGHLRTDTQYF. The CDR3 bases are TGTGCCAGCAGCGCCACTAATTCGGGACACCTCCGCACAGATACGCAGTATTTT. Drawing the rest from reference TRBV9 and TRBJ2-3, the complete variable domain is DSGVTQTPKHLITATGQRVTLRCSPRSGDLSVYWYQQSLDQGLQFLIQYYNGEERAKGNILERFSAQQFPDLHSELNLSSLELGDSALYFCASSATNSGHLRTDTQYFGPGTRLTVL.

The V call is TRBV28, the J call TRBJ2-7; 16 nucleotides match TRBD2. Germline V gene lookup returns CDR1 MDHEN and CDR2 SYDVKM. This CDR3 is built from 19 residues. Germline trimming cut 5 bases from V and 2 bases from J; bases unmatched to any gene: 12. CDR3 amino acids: CASSGTGLAGGSKTYEQYF. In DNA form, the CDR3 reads TGTGCCAGCAGTGGTACGGGACTAGCGGGAGGGTCAAAAACCTACGAGCAGTACTTC.

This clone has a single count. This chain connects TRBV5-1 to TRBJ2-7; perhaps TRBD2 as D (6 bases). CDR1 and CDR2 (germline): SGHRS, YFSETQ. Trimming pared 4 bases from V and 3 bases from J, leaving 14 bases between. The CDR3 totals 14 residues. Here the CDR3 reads CASSRGTTVYEQYF. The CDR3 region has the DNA TGCGCCAGCAGCCGCGGGACGACTGTCTACGAGCAGTACTTC.

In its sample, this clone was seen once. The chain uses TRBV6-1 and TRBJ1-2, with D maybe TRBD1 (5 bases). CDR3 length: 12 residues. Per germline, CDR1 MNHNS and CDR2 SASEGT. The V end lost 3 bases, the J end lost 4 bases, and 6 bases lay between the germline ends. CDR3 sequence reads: CASSDRAYGYTF. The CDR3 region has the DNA TGTGCCAGCAGTGACAGGGCCTATGGCTACACCTTC.

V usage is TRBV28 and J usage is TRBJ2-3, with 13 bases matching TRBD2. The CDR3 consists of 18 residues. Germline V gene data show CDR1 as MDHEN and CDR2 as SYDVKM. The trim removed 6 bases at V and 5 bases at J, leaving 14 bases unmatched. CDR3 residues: CASSLTPGLAGAKDTQYF. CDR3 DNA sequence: TGTGCCAGCAGCCTAACTCCCGGACTAGCGGGAGCAAAAGATACGCAGTATTTT.

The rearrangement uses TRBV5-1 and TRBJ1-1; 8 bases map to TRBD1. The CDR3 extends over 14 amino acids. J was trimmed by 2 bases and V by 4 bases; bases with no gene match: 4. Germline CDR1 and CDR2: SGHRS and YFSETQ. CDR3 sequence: CASSVGQVNTEAFF. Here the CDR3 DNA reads TGCGCCAGCAGCGTGGGACAGGTCAACACTGAAGCTTTCTTT. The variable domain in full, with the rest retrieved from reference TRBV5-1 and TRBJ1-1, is KAGVTQTPRYLIKTRGQQVTLSCSPISGHRSVSWYQQTPGQGLQFLFEYFSETQRNKGNFPGRFSGRQFSNSRSEMNVSTLELGDSALYLCASSVGQVNTEAFFGQGTRLTVV.

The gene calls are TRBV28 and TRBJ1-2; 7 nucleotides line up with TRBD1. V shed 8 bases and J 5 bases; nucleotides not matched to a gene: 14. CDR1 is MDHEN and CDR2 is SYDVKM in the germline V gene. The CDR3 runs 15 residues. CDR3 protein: CASFPTEGAHYGYTF. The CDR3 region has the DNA TGTGCCAGCTTCCCCACCGAGGGGGCGCATTATGGCTACACCTTC.

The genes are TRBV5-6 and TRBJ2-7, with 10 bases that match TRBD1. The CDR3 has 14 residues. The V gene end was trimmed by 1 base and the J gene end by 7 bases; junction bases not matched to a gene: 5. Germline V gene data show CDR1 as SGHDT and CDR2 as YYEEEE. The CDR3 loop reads CASSLRDRGQEQYF. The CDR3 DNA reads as TGTGCCAGCAGCTTGCGGGACAGGGGTCAAGAGCAGTACTTC. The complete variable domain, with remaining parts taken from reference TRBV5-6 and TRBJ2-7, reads DAGVTQSPTHLIKTRGQQVTLRCSPKSGHDTVSWYQQALGQGPQFIFQYYEEEERQRGNFPDRFSGHQFPNYSSELNVNALLLGDSALYLCASSLRDRGQEQYFGPGTRLTVT.

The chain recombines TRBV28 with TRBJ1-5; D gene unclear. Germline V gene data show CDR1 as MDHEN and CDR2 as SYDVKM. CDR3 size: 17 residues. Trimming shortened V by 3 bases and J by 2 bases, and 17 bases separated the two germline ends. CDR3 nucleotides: TGTGCCAGCAGTTTTGAGATCGGCATCCAGGGCAATCAGCCCCAGCATTTT. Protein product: CASSFEIGIQGNQPQHF.

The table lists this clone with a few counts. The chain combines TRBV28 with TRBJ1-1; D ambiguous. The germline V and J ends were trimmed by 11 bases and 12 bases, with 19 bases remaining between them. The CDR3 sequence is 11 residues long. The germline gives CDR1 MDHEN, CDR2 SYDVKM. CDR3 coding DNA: TGTGCCGGCTCGGATCGACAACGCTCTTTCTTT. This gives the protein CAGSDRQRSFF.

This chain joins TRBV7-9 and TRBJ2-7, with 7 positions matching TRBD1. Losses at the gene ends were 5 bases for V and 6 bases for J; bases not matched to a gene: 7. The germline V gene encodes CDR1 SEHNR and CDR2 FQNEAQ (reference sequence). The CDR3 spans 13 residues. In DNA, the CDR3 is TGTGCCAGCAGCAACAGGGGTTCTAGCGAGCAGTACTTC. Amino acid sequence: CASSNRGSSEQYF.

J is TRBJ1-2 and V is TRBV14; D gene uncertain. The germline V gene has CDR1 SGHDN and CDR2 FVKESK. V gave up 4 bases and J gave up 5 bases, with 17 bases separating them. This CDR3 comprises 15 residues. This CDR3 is CASSPEWTHPYGYTF. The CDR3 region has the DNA TGTGCCAGCAGCCCGGAATGGACTCACCCTTATGGCTACACCTTC.

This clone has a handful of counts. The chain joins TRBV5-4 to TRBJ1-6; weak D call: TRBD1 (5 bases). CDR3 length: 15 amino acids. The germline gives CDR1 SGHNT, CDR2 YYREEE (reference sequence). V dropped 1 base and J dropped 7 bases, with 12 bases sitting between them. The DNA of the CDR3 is TGTGCCAGCAGCTTGTATAGGGGAATGAATTCACCCCTCCACTTT. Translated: CASSLYRGMNSPLHF.

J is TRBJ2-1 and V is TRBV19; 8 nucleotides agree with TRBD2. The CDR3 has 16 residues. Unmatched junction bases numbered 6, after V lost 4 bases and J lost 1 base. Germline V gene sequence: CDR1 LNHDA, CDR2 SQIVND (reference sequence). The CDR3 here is CASSSPGGPSYNEQFF. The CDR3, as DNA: TGTGCCAGTAGTAGTCCGGGGGGGCCTTCCTACAATGAGCAGTTCTTC.